These 11 T cell receptor beta chains share one sample of origin, sequenced in a study of blood T cell repertoires in COVID-19. Only in-frame clones appear in the TCRdb table, and some are missing; sequencing was by immunoSEQ multiplex PCR. The repertoire consists of fewer than 250,000 clones, with about 83% occurring once and the leading ten covering about 3.3%. The source material was PBMCs or T cells enriched from blood (not recorded which). These receptors all stem from a woman aged 25-40 years who had been exposed to COVID-19.

V usage is TRBV5-1 and J usage is TRBJ2-3, with 7 bases fitting TRBD1. The germline V gene has CDR1 SGHRS and CDR2 YFSETQ. Trimming cost V 7 bases and J 4 bases; bases outside gene matches: 6. The CDR3 covers 13 residues. CDR3 bases: TGCGCCAGCTTTAGGGGGCAGTCAGATACGCAGTATTTT. It codes for CASFRGQSDTQYF.

J is TRBJ2-7 and V is TRBV5-1, with a tentative D call TRBD1 (6 bases). CDR1 and CDR2 (germline): SGHRS, YFSETQ. V was clipped by 0 bases and J by 6 bases, with 13 bases between them. The CDR3 consists of 14 residues. CDR3 nucleotide sequence: TGCGCCAGCAGCTTGGCAACAGGGCGTAGCGAGCAGTACTTC. Encoded protein: CASSLATGRSEQYF.

V is TRBV7-8 and J is TRBJ2-7; 9 nucleotides agree with TRBD1. CDR3 length equals 15 residues. V was clipped by 2 bases and J by 0 bases; unmatched bases: 2. Germline V CDR1 and CDR2: SGHVS, FQNEAQ. In DNA, the CDR3 is TGTGCCAGCAGCTTACTGGGACAGGGCTCCTACGAGCAGTACTTC. This sequence encodes CASSLLGQGSYEQYF. Together with reference TRBV7-8 and TRBJ2-7, the CDR3 gives the full variable domain: GAGVSQSPRYKVAKRGQDVALRCDPISGHVSLFWYQQALGQGPEFLTYFQNEAQLDKSGLPSDRFFAERPEGSVSTLKIQRTQQEDSAVYLCASSLLGQGSYEQYFGPGTRLTVT.

This chain uses TRBV7-9 with TRBJ1-2, with a weak D call TRBD1 (6 bases). The CDR3 runs to 18 residues. From germline, CDR1 is SEHNR and CDR2 FQNEAQ (reference sequence). V lost 1 base to trimming and J lost 7 bases, with 25 bases between them. CDR3 sequence reads: CASSLVFVIPNRAGGYTF. The CDR3 DNA is TGTGCCAGCAGCTTAGTTTTCGTCATCCCGAACAGGGCCGGTGGCTACACCTTC.

CDR3: CASSQAIGSTQYF. The CDR3 DNA follows: TGTGCCAGCAGCCAAGCAATTGGGAGTACGCAGTATTTT. The rearrangement joins TRBV3-1 (or the pseudogene TRBV3-2) to TRBJ2-3, with D perhaps TRBD2 (5 bases). This CDR3 region has 13 residues. Germline CDR1 is LGHDT and CDR2 is YNNKEL (reference sequence). V was trimmed by 1 base and J by 8 bases, leaving 10 bases between them.

The chain combines TRBV9 with TRBJ1-1; weak D call: TRBD1 (5 bases). V was clipped by 0 bases and J by 3 bases, with 12 bases between them. The CDR3 runs 15 residues. Germline lookup yields CDR1 SGDLS and CDR2 YYNGEE. Here the CDR3 DNA reads TGTGCCAGCAGCGTAGCTGGTAGGGGTGACACTGAAGCTTTCTTT. Translation gives CASSVAGRGDTEAFF.

The V gene is TRBV6-1, the J gene TRBJ1-1; 8 nucleotides match TRBD1. J gave up 0 bases and V 3 bases, and 9 bases lay outside the gene matches. Germline lookup yields CDR1 MNHNS and CDR2 SASEGT. This CDR3 spans 17 amino acids. The CDR3: CASSEVLRGRMNTEAFF. As DNA, the CDR3 is TGTGCCAGCAGTGAGGTCCTCAGGGGGCGGATGAACACTGAAGCTTTCTTT.

This chain links TRBV19 with TRBJ1-5, with D tentatively TRBD1 (5 bases). Germline loops: CDR1 LNHDA, CDR2 SQIVND (reference sequence). The CDR3 contains 15 residues. The ends were cut back, 1 base at V and 2 bases at J, with 9 bases in the middle. Written as DNA, the CDR3 is TGTGCCAGTAGTATAGGCGGGGGTGGCAATCAGCCCCAGCATTTT. Protein: CASSIGGGGNQPQHF. Full variable domain (missing parts from reference TRBV19 and TRBJ1-5): DGGITQSPKYLFRKEGQNVTLSCEQNLNHDAMYWYRQDPGQGLRLIYYSQIVNDFQKGDIAEGYSVSREKKESFPLTVTSAQKNPTAFYLCASSIGGGGNQPQHFGDGTRLSIL.

V gene TRBV19 combines with J gene TRBJ2-3; 8 bases map to TRBD1. The trim removed 5 bases at V and 4 bases at J, leaving 11 bases unmatched. In germline, CDR1 is LNHDA, CDR2 SQIVND (reference sequence). The CDR3 is 16 residues long. CDR3 coding DNA: TGTGCCAGTAGTGCCACGGACAGGGTACTCTCAGATACGCAGTATTTT. It translates to CASSATDRVLSDTQYF.

The chain has TRBV13 and TRBJ1-2, with 12 bases aligning to TRBD1. Losses at the gene ends were 5 bases for V and 6 bases for J; bases not matched to a gene: 10. The CDR3 is 16 residues long. From germline, CDR1 is PRHDT and CDR2 FYEKMQ (reference sequence). This CDR3 is CASSLGTGGHQDGYTF. The CDR3 nucleotides are TGTGCCAGCAGCCTTGGGACAGGGGGCCATCAGGATGGCTACACCTTC.

The chain combines TRBV7-3 with TRBJ2-3; D is unclear. The CDR3 contains 14 residues. Germline V CDR1 and CDR2: SGHTA, FQGTGA. V shed 1 base and J shed 5 bases, with 10 bases lying between them. CDR3 in DNA: TGTGCCAGCAGCTTAATTCCCCCCGGAGATACGCAGTATTTT. It encodes CASSLIPPGDTQYF.